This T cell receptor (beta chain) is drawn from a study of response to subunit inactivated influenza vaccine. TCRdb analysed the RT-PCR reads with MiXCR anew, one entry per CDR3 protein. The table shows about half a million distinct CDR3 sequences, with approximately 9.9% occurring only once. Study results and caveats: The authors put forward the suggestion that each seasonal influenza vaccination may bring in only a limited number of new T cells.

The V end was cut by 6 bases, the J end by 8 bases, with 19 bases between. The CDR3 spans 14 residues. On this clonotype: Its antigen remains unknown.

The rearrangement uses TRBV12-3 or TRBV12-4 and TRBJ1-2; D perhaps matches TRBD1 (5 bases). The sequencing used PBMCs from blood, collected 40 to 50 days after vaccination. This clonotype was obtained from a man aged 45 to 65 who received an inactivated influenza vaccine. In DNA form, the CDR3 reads TGTGCCAGCAGCCCTTTCAGGGTTAGGGAGGGCTACACCTTC. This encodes CASSPFRVREGYTF.